One sample yielded the 25 T cell receptor beta chains listed below, sequenced in a study of blood T cells in healthy people across ages. Then a second PCR, running about 6 to 12 cycles, was carried out with a sample-barcoded 5' primer and a J-beta primer mix. From the 5' RACE reads, TCRdb called clonotypes with MiXCR, one entry per CDR3 protein. Of some 890,000 distinct CDR3 sequences in the sample, about 27% were seen once. This sample was shared with a second study, whose subject was T cells of mothers and their children.

Specimen: blood. The receptors were sampled from a woman aged 35 to 49 in good health.

This clonotype was recorded many times. The chain links TRBV5-1 to TRBJ2-5; unclear D gene. V was trimmed by 4 bases and J by 1 base, leaving 11 bases between them. The CDR3 has 14 amino acids. Germline values: CDR1 SGHRS, CDR2 YFSETQ. DNA for the CDR3: TGCGCCAGCAGCCTCCAGCAACCCCAAGAGACCCAGTACTTC. Translating gives CASSLQQPQETQYF.

V gene TRBV28 combines with J gene TRBJ1-5; 7 bases are a match to TRBD1. Trimming took 8 bases from V and 3 from J; bases not matched to a gene: 10. The germline V gene has CDR1 MDHEN and CDR2 SYDVKM. This CDR3 is built from 15 residues. CDR3 residues: CASYERTGNNQPQHF. CDR3 DNA sequence: TGTGCCAGCTACGAGAGGACAGGTAACAATCAGCCCCAGCATTTT.

This chain connects TRBV7-2 to TRBJ2-3; TRBD1 matches 7 bases. J gave up 0 bases and V 7 bases, and 4 bases lay outside the gene matches. The germline CDR1 and CDR2 sequences are SGHTA and FQGNSA. This CDR3 is built from 14 residues. CDR3: CASILQGSTDTQYF. The CDR3 DNA follows: TGTGCCAGCATCCTACAGGGGAGCACAGATACGCAGTATTTT.

This clonotype was seen ten or more times. V gene TRBV20-1 combines with J gene TRBJ2-7; TRBD1 agrees at 8 bases. From germline, CDR1 is DFQATT and CDR2 SNEGSKA (reference sequence). The junction had 6 bases not matched to a gene; V was cut back by 1 base and J by 4 bases. The length of the CDR3 is 14 residues. CDR3 protein: CSARAQGAGYEQYF. The CDR3 bases are TGCAGTGCTAGAGCGCAGGGGGCTGGGTACGAGCAGTACTTC.

Ten or more counts support this clonotype. This chain uses TRBV9 with TRBJ2-1, with TRBD1 matching 9 bases. CDR1 and CDR2 from the germline V gene are SGDLS and YYNGEE. The CDR3 has 16 residues. The junction had 7 bases not matched to a gene; V was cut back by 1 base and J by 5 bases. Here the CDR3 reads CASSVSRDRVDNEQFF. For the CDR3, the DNA is TGTGCCAGCAGCGTAAGTAGGGACAGGGTTGACAATGAGCAGTTCTTC.

This chain uses TRBV19 with TRBJ2-1; unclear D gene. This CDR3 comprises 11 residues. The ends were cut back, 10 bases at V and 4 bases at J, with 8 bases in the middle. Germline values: CDR1 LNHDA, CDR2 SQIVND (reference sequence). In nucleotides, the CDR3 is TGTGCCACACTCCTATACAATGAGCAGTTCTTC. Residues: CATLLYNEQFF.

The gene calls are TRBV12-3 or TRBV12-4 and TRBJ2-2; tentatively, D is TRBD2 (6 bases). The V and J ends lost 5 bases and 0 bases respectively, with 16 bases between them. This CDR3 contains 17 residues. The CDR3 coding sequence is TGTGCCAGCAGTCCGTCTTTAGGGACTGCGAACACCGGGGAGCTGTTTTTT. This sequence encodes CASSPSLGTANTGELFF.

This sequence joins TRBV29-1 and TRBJ1-1, with TRBD1 identical over 7 bases. The CDR3 sequence is 14 residues long. Germline CDR1 SQVTM, CDR2 ANQGSEA. V was pared by 2 bases and J by 4 bases, with 7 bases of the junction left unmatched. CDR3 region: CSVEKSYRGTEAFF. The DNA of the CDR3 is TGCAGCGTTGAAAAATCCTACAGGGGCACTGAAGCTTTCTTT.

This clonotype was found many times. The chain has TRBV7-3 and TRBJ2-1; 9 nucleotides match TRBD2. The germline V gene has CDR1 SGHTA and CDR2 FQGTGA. This CDR3 region has 17 residues. With V trimmed by 0 bases and J by 4 bases, 7 bases remained unmatched. CDR3 in amino acids: CASSLTPSGGKYNEQFF. CDR3 sequence (DNA): TGTGCCAGCAGCTTAACTCCCAGCGGGGGGAAATACAATGAGCAGTTCTTC.

Concerning this clonotype itself: This may stem from a read error, because a much larger clone lies one nucleotide away. The rearrangement uses TRBV28 and TRBJ1-1, with a tentative D call TRBD1 (6 bases). Trimming removed 4 bases from V and 3 bases from J, with 9 bases in between. Germline CDR1 and CDR2: MDHEN and SYDVKM. This CDR3 comprises 13 residues. The CDR3 loop reads CASSWTVHTEAFF. The CDR3 nucleotides are TGTGCCAGCAGTTGGACAGTTCACACTGAAGCTTTCTTT.

The chain links TRBV20-1 to TRBJ2-1; 12 bases line up with TRBD2. After removal of 1 base from V and 8 bases from J, the junction contained 6 bases not matched to a gene. Germline loops: CDR1 DFQATT, CDR2 SNEGSKA (reference sequence). The CDR3 spans 15 residues. The CDR3 DNA reads as TGCAGTGCTAGAGGGGCACTAGCGGGGGGCTATGAGCAGTTCTTC. This sequence encodes CSARGALAGGYEQFF.

The chain couples TRBV20-1 to TRBJ2-5; D may be TRBD2 (6 bases). The J call may be in error: the DNA end matches TRBJ2-7 better. Per the germline V gene, CDR1 is DFQATT and CDR2 is SNEGSKA (reference sequence). The CDR3 sequence is 13 residues long. The CDR3 nucleotides read TGCAGTGGGACGGGCGGGGTTATTAGCGAGCAGTACTTC. Residues: CSGTGGVISEQYF.

This clonotype came up a few times. The chain carries TRBV5-1 and TRBJ1-4; weak D call: TRBD1 (5 bases). CDR1 and CDR2 from the germline V gene are SGHRS and YFSETQ. The CDR3 contains 16 residues. V was cut by 0 bases and J by 3 bases, with 12 bases left in between. The chain's CDR3 is CASSLVSGVANEKLFF. For the CDR3, the DNA is TGCGCCAGCAGCTTGGTGTCGGGGGTGGCTAATGAAAAACTGTTTTTT.

In this sample, this clonotype turned up many times. This CDR3 is CASRSAGGGKNIQYF. CDR3 in DNA: TGTGCCAGCAGGTCCGCGGGCGGGGGCAAAAACATTCAGTACTTC. The V and J genes are TRBV7-2 and TRBJ2-4, with 7 bases aligning to TRBD2. This CDR3 comprises 15 residues. Germline CDR1 is SGHTA and CDR2 is FQGNSA. After removal of 6 bases from V and 3 bases from J, the junction contained 8 bases not matched to a gene.

This clonotype has only a few counts. The chain uses TRBV11-2 and TRBJ2-1; TRBD1 or TRBD2 may be the D gene (6 bases each). This CDR3 is 15 amino acids long. Per germline, CDR1 SGHAT and CDR2 FQNNGV. V lost 3 bases and J 6 bases, leaving 15 bases between the germline ends. Here the CDR3 DNA reads TGTGCCAGCAGCTTCATGCAACAGGGAGGCAATGAGCAGTTCTTC. Translating gives CASSFMQQGGNEQFF.

The J gene is TRBJ2-7, the V gene TRBV28; TRBD1 aligns across 11 bases. V shed 7 bases, J shed 4 bases, and the junction held 6 bases outside the gene matches. Per germline, CDR1 MDHEN and CDR2 SYDVKM. The CDR3 contains 14 residues. The DNA for the CDR3 is TGTGCCAGCATCGGCGGACAGGGGGCTTACGAGCAGTACTTC. This gives the protein CASIGGQGAYEQYF.

The chain uses TRBV27 and TRBJ2-7; 9 positions agree with TRBD2. This CDR3 region has 15 residues. Unmatched junction bases numbered 0, after V lost 0 bases and J lost 0 bases. Germline V CDR1 and CDR2: MNHEY, SMNVEV (reference sequence). The CDR3 region is CASSLSLAGSYEQYF. The CDR3 DNA reads as TGTGCCAGCAGTTTATCACTAGCGGGCTCCTACGAGCAGTACTTC.

As regards this clonotype: A read error is possible here, since a much larger clone lies one base away. The V and J genes are TRBV7-2 and TRBJ2-6, with 7 bases fitting TRBD2. Germline CDR1 and CDR2: SGHTA and FQGNSA. CDR3 length: 17 residues. CDR3 amino acids: CASSLNPGRAGTNVLTF. CDR3 coding DNA: TGTGCCAGCAGCTTAAACCCGGGGAGGGCTGGGACCAACGTCCTGACTTTC.

To note about this clonotype: Because the CDR3's place on the DNA is in doubt, the DNA is left out and the CDR3 is given as listed by TCRdb. The chain carries TRBV28 and TRBJ2-5. Termini included, the CDR3 measures 21 amino acids. Per germline, CDR1 MDHEN and CDR2 SYDVKM. CDR3 sequence: CASSLWASKGGYTFGSGTQYF.

The J gene is TRBJ1-4, the V gene TRBV14; D remains unclear. V lost 4 bases, J lost 5 bases, and 8 bases lay in between. The CDR3 runs 13 residues. Germline V gene sequence: CDR1 SGHDN, CDR2 FVKESK. Here the CDR3 reads CASSRGINEKLFF. DNA for the CDR3: TGTGCCAGCAGCCGAGGGATCAATGAAAAACTGTTTTTT.

On this clonotype itself: At one end the junction does not follow the germline gene, possibly because of a read error. The CDR3 region is CASSFANGPRGHTF. CDR3 DNA: TGTGCCAGCAGTTTCGCTAACGGTCCTCGTGGCCACACCTTC. The chain links TRBV12-3 or TRBV12-4 to TRBJ1-2; D not resolved. The CDR3 runs to 14 residues.

This clonotype was observed a few times. It may be a read error: a sequence one base away is much more abundant. The gene calls are TRBV7-2 and TRBJ2-3, with D perhaps assigned TRBD1 or TRBD2 (6 bases each). Trimming stripped 0 bases from V and 1 base from J, with 11 bases between. Looked up from germline, CDR1 is SGHTA and CDR2 is FQGNSA. This CDR3 has 16 residues. The CDR3 DNA follows: TGTGCCAGCAGCTTAGCGGGGGGCATTGGCACAGATACGCAGTATTTT. Translated: CASSLAGGIGTDTQYF.

The V call is TRBV9, the J call TRBJ2-3; D might be TRBD2 (5 bases). The length of the CDR3 is 14 residues. V was cut by 4 bases and J by 4 bases, with 13 bases left in between. Germline V CDR1 and CDR2: SGDLS, YYNGEE. CDR3 amino acids: CASSFTSSADTQYF. CDR3 bases: TGTGCCAGCAGCTTTACCAGTAGCGCAGATACGCAGTATTTT. Full variable domain (remainder filled in from reference TRBV9 and TRBJ2-3): DSGVTQTPKHLITATGQRVTLRCSPRSGDLSVYWYQQSLDQGLQFLIQYYNGEERAKGNILERFSAQQFPDLHSELNLSSLELGDSALYFCASSFTSSADTQYFGPGTRLTVL.

The V gene is TRBV20-1, the J gene TRBJ2-7; 11 bases are a match to TRBD2. The tail of the sequence fits TRBJ2-5 better, so the J call may be wrong. CDR3 length: 14 residues. In germline, CDR1 is DFQATT, CDR2 SNEGSKA (reference sequence). The CDR3 region has the DNA TGCAGTGCTAGGGGACTAGCGGATTTCGAGACCCAGTACTTC. Residues: CSARGLADFETQYF.

V is TRBV7-3 and J is TRBJ2-2; D gene uncertain. The V gene lost 1 base and the J gene lost 0 bases, with 6 bases spanning the gap. CDR1 and CDR2 from the germline V gene are SGHTA and FQGTGA. The CDR3 has 15 residues. For the CDR3, the DNA is TGTGCCAGCAGCTTAATCAGCGCGAACACCGGGGAGCTGTTTTTT. Amino acid sequence: CASSLISANTGELFF.